This T cell receptor (beta chain) derives from a study of beta chain features in type 1 diabetes. Study-wide findings and caveats: In all four CD4+ subsets, TCRB CDR3 length was significantly, moderately reduced in type 1 diabetes. Type 1 diabetes patients had fewer VDJ junction insertions and more deletions.

Of note for this clone: Its matching antigen is unknown. Different DNA sequences within this sample yield the same CDR3.

There was one heparinised blood draw per donor, averaging about 120 mL. This CDR3 has 14 amino acids. Germline CDR1 reads LGHNA; CDR2 reads YSLEER. The V gene lost 0 bases and the J gene lost 1 base, with 5 bases spanning the gap. The entirety of the isolated RNA underwent reverse transcription, so expressed TCRB transcripts were sequenced. Using immunoSEQ multiplex PCR, the repertoire was profiled, and TCRdb retains in-frame clones only, with some absent. Found here are some 220,000 clones, 9.5% to 13% of them singletons; the top ten hold 1% to 1.5%. Sequenced input: central memory CD4+ T cells from blood. The chain joins TRBV4-3 to TRBJ2-3; D is undetermined. This TCR came from a man younger than 35 in good health. In nucleotides, the CDR3 is TGCGCCAGCAGCCAAGACGGCGGCACAGATACGCAGTATTTT. Protein sequence: CASSQDGGTDTQYF.